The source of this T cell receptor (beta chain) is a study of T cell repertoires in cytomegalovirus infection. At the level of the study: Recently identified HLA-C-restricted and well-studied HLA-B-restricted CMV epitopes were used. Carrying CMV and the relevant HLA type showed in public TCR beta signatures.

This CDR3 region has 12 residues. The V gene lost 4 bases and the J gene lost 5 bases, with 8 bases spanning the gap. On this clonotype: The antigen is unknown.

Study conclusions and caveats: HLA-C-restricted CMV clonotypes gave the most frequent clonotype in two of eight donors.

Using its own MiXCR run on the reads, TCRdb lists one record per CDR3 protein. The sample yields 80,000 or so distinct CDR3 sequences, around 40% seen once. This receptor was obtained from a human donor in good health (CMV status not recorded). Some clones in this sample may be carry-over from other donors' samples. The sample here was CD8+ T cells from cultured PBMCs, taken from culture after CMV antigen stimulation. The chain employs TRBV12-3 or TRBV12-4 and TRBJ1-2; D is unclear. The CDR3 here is CASSSMSYGYTF. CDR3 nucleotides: TGTGCCAGCAGTTCGATGAGTTATGGCTACACCTTC.